Below are 13 T cell receptor beta chains sequenced from a single sample in a study of blood T cell repertoires in COVID-19. Repertoires were generated with immunoSEQ multiplex PCR, while TCRdb's copy carries only in-frame clones and drops some. The sample comprises about 190,000 clones, approximately 91% of which are singletons, and around 1.1% rests with the top ten. Source material: peripheral blood. These receptors were obtained from a man aged 25 to 40 with acute or convalescent COVID-19.

The chain couples TRBV14 to TRBJ2-1; D uncertain. The V end was cut by 1 base, the J end by 7 bases, with 2 bases between. The CDR3 contains 11 residues. Germline V lookup: CDR1 SGHDN, CDR2 FVKESK. DNA for the CDR3: TGTGCCAGCAGCCAAGCAAATGAGCAGTTCTTC. It is translated as CASSQANEQFF.

This rearrangement joins TRBV14 to TRBJ2-7, with 8 bases aligning to TRBD2. V lost 9 bases, J lost 2 bases, and 6 bases stayed unmatched. The CDR3 contains 13 residues. Germline V gives CDR1 SGHDN, CDR2 FVKESK. CDR3 nucleotides: TGTGCCAGTCGAACTAGCGGAACCTACGAGCAGTACTTC. The encoded protein is CASRTSGTYEQYF.

The gene calls are TRBV28 and TRBJ1-2; D possibly corresponds to TRBD1 (6 bases). The germline V and J ends were trimmed by 6 bases and 2 bases, with 10 bases remaining between them. Germline V gene data show CDR1 as MDHEN and CDR2 as SYDVKM. This CDR3 has 13 residues. CDR3 loop: CASSPDRNYGYTF. CDR3 nucleotide sequence: TGTGCCAGCAGCCCCGACAGGAACTATGGCTACACCTTC.

The chain combines TRBV28 with TRBJ2-2, with D unresolved. The length of the CDR3 is 13 residues. V lost 3 bases, J lost 1 base, and 3 bases lay in between. Germline-derived CDR1 and CDR2 are MDHEN and SYDVKM. This chain's CDR3 is CASSLRNTGELFF. CDR3 DNA sequence: TGTGCCAGCAGTTTGAGGAACACCGGGGAGCTGTTTTTT.

This rearrangement joins TRBV13 to TRBJ1-6; possibly TRBD1 for D (6 bases). Germline V CDR1 and CDR2: PRHDT, FYEKMQ (reference sequence). V gave up 5 bases and J gave up 9 bases, with 17 bases separating them. This CDR3 has 15 residues. The CDR3 loop is CASSLGRGSSSPLHF. The DNA of the CDR3 is TGTGCCAGCAGCCTTGGAAGGGGGAGTAGTTCACCCCTCCACTTT.

This clone was picked up one time. This chain connects TRBV2 to TRBJ2-2; 9 bases fit TRBD2. The germline CDR1 and CDR2 sequences are SNHLY and FYNNEI. The V and J ends lost 10 bases and 1 base, in that order; junction bases with no gene match: 4. The CDR3 sequence is 14 residues long. CDR3 protein: CATIAGENTGELFF. DNA for the CDR3: TGTGCCACTATAGCGGGGGAGAACACCGGGGAGCTGTTTTTT.

Concerning this clone itself: Other DNA sequences in this sample translate to the same CDR3. The V and J genes are TRBV12-3 or TRBV12-4 and TRBJ2-3; D gene ambiguous. Trimming pared 3 bases from V and 5 bases from J, leaving 3 bases between. The CDR3 spans 11 residues. Here the CDR3 DNA reads TGTGCCAGCAGTTTGCGAGATACGCAGTATTTT. It specifies CASSLRDTQYF.

The chain links TRBV4-1 to TRBJ1-1; D uncertain. Germline CDR1 is MGHRA and CDR2 is YSYEKL. V was shortened by 1 base and J by 3 bases, with 9 bases between the two germline ends. The CDR3 is 14 amino acids. The CDR3 coding sequence is TGCGCCAGCAGCCAAGCGGAGGTCCACACTGAAGCTTTCTTT. Amino acids: CASSQAEVHTEAFF.

The chain recombines TRBV28 with TRBJ1-5; D gene unclear. Germline V gene sequence: CDR1 MDHEN, CDR2 SYDVKM. This CDR3 has 14 residues. The V end was cut by 3 bases, the J end by 2 bases, with 8 bases between. The CDR3 spells CASSFSSRNQPQHF. In DNA, the CDR3 is TGTGCCAGCAGTTTTAGCAGCCGCAATCAGCCCCAGCATTTT.

The rearrangement uses TRBV9 and TRBJ2-1, with 8 bases identical to TRBD2. The germline CDR1 and CDR2 sequences are SGDLS and YYNGEE. The V and J ends lost 3 bases and 6 bases, in that order; junction bases with no gene match: 14. The CDR3 loop spans 17 amino acids. CDR3 amino acids: CASSDRGSAGVPNEQFF. The CDR3 nucleotides read TGTGCCAGCAGCGACCGGGGGTCAGCGGGAGTTCCCAATGAGCAGTTCTTC.

In nucleotides, the CDR3 is TGTGCCAGTAGAGGCTTGGACAAGAACACCGGGGAGCTGTTTTTT. This translates into CASRGLDKNTGELFF. This chain connects TRBV19 to TRBJ2-2; D may be TRBD1 (5 bases). Germline assignment: CDR1 LNHDA and CDR2 SQIVND (reference sequence). Trimming removed 6 bases from V and 1 base from J, with 12 bases in between. The CDR3 spans 15 residues.

This clone has a handful of counts. The V and J genes are TRBV6-5 and TRBJ2-7, with TRBD1 identical over 7 bases. V dropped 6 bases and J dropped 3; count of bases not matched to a gene: 11. Germline lookup yields CDR1 MNHEY and CDR2 SVGAGI. The CDR3 extends over 15 amino acids. The CDR3 DNA follows: TGTGCCAGCAGCCTACGACCGGGACAGCTCTACGAGCAGTACTTC. Translated: CASSLRPGQLYEQYF.

V is TRBV4-1 and J is TRBJ2-1; D remains unclear. In germline, CDR1 is MGHRA, CDR2 YSYEKL. Between the trimmed V and J ends, which lost 3 bases and 3 bases, there was a span of 18 bases. This CDR3 is 17 amino acids long. The CDR3 DNA is TGCGCCAGCAGCCATCTCGTCACCCTTCACAACTACAATGAGCAGTTCTTC. Its protein product is CASSHLVTLHNYNEQFF.